The 8 T cell receptor beta chains below all came from one sample that was sequenced in a study of shared clonotypes between healthy human individuals. CD8 cells classed as naive were CD45RO-negative and positively selected for CCR7, excluding terminally differentiated effector memory CD45RA+ cells. Profiling relied on immunoSEQ multiplex PCR, and the TCRdb table lists in-frame clones only, not all of them. This sample has roughly 2.1 million clones; 85% to 95% occur once, and the top ten carry 1.5% to 2%. The sequencing input was naive CD8+ T cells from PBMCs. The receptors here all came from a man in his late teens or twenties in good health. Some clones in this sample may be carry-over from other donors' samples.

V is TRBV5-4 and J is TRBJ2-5; D possibly corresponds to TRBD1 (5 bases). Trimming took 5 bases from V and 5 from J, leaving 16 bases between them. CDR1 is SGHNT, CDR2 YYREEE, per germline (reference sequence). The CDR3 contains 14 residues. As DNA, the CDR3 is TGTGCCAGCAGGGCCGACAGTTCCTGGGAGACCCAGTACTTC. This translates into CASRADSSWETQYF.

For this clone: Within the sample, other DNA sequences also encode this same CDR3. The rearrangement joins TRBV19 to TRBJ1-1, with D maybe TRBD1 (5 bases). In germline, CDR1 is LNHDA, CDR2 SQIVND (reference sequence). V shed 3 bases and J shed 0 bases, with 8 bases lying between them. This CDR3 region has 14 residues. The CDR3 DNA reads as TGTGCCAGTAGTATTCAGGGCATGAACACTGAAGCTTTCTTT. Encoded protein: CASSIQGMNTEAFF.

As to this clone: Distinct nucleotide sequences in the sample also encode this CDR3. The V and J genes are TRBV6-5 and TRBJ2-7, with D unclear. Germline CDR1 reads MNHEY; CDR2 reads SVGAGI. The CDR3 has 12 amino acids. V gave up 2 bases and J gave up 2 bases, with 4 bases separating them. The chain's CDR3 is CASSYGPYEQYF. CDR3 bases: TGTGCCAGCAGTTACGGTCCCTACGAGCAGTACTTC.

This clone was observed a few times. J is TRBJ1-1 and V is TRBV19, with 8 positions matching TRBD1. V lost 3 bases to trimming and J lost 4 bases; unmatched junction nucleotides: 13. The CDR3 has 17 amino acids. Germline-derived CDR1 and CDR2 are LNHDA and SQIVND (reference sequence). The DNA of the CDR3 is TGTGCCAGTAGTATGTCAGGGGGCGAGATATGGGCCACTGAAGCTTTCTTT. This gives the protein CASSMSGGEIWATEAFF.

This clone showed up just a few times. The sample contains more than one DNA sequence encoding this CDR3. V usage is TRBV9 and J usage is TRBJ1-1; D is ambiguous. There are 13 residues in the CDR3. V shed 3 bases and J shed 0 bases, with 6 bases lying between them. In germline, CDR1 is SGDLS, CDR2 YYNGEE. The CDR3 coding sequence is TGTGCCAGCAGCGGGGGTTTGAACACTGAAGCTTTCTTT. It specifies CASSGGLNTEAFF.

The V call is TRBV28, the J call TRBJ2-7, with TRBD2 identical over 7 bases. This CDR3 contains 14 residues. CDR1 and CDR2 (germline): MDHEN, SYDVKM. J gave up 7 bases and V 2 bases, and 8 bases lay outside the gene matches. CDR3 amino acids: CASSLTSAFWEQYF. DNA of the CDR3: TGTGCCAGCAGTTTAACTAGCGCCTTTTGGGAGCAGTACTTC.

The chain combines TRBV9 with TRBJ1-2; 7 bases are a match to TRBD1. CDR3 length: 16 amino acids. J lost 0 bases, V lost 3 bases, and 8 bases had no gene match. CDR1 is SGDLS, CDR2 YYNGEE, per germline. The CDR3 DNA is TGTGCCAGCAGCGCCGCCCAGGGGACAGCTAACTATGGCTACACCTTC. This translates into CASSAAQGTANYGYTF. The variable domain in full, completed from reference TRBV9 and TRBJ1-2, reads DSGVTQTPKHLITATGQRVTLRCSPRSGDLSVYWYQQSLDQGLQFLIQYYNGEERAKGNILERFSAQQFPDLHSELNLSSLELGDSALYFCASSAAQGTANYGYTFGSGTRLTVV.

The V and J genes are TRBV15 and TRBJ1-1; D gene ambiguous. Germline V gene sequence: CDR1 LNHNV, CDR2 YYDKDF (reference sequence). Between the trimmed V and J ends, which lost 0 bases and 10 bases, there was a span of 12 bases. CDR3 size: 13 residues. For the CDR3, the DNA is TGTGCCACCAGCAGAGAGGTGGACCCGGGAGCTTTCTTT. Amino acid sequence: CATSREVDPGAFF.